This section outlines one TCR beta chain sequence together with its context. This sample was taken from a study of blood T cell repertoires in COVID-19. Across the study: The samples span acute and convalescent COVID-19 from the United States, Italy and Spain. T cells, B-cell-depleted T cells, or PBMCs supplied cDNA or gDNA.

Assay used: immunoSEQ multiplex PCR; TCRdb lists only in-frame clones, some missing. The sample yields approximately 150,000 clones, under 95% seen once. The TCR sequence derives from a man in his sixties with active or convalescent COVID-19. The sequencing sample was made of peripheral blood.

CDR3 loop: CASSPGQGAWGNQPQHF. CDR3 in DNA: TGTGCCAGCAGCCCTGGACAGGGGGCCTGGGGCAATCAGCCCCAGCATTTT. The J gene is TRBJ1-5, the V gene TRBV14; 11 nucleotides match TRBD1. Trimming took 4 bases from V and 2 from J; bases not matched to a gene: 7. The CDR3 has 17 amino acids. The germline V gene encodes CDR1 SGHDN and CDR2 FVKESK.